This record concerns one T cell receptor beta chain sequence. Its antigen is unidentified. This entry belongs to a study of CXCR3-negative and CXCR3-positive naive CD8 T cells. CDR1 is SGHRS and CDR2 is YFSETQ in the germline V gene. This CDR3 has 12 residues. Study conclusions and caveats: CXCR3 expression partially decreased after cryopreservation; most assays used fresh PBMCs.

The study made its TRB cDNA libraries by 5' RACE, adding UMI labels. TCRdb re-called the 5' RACE reads and shows each CDR3 protein once, DNA omitted. The specimen's table records 45,000 or so distinct CDR3 sequences. Sample: naive CXCR3- CD8+ T cells from blood. The subset: CD45RO-CCR7+CD27+CD95- naive CD8+ T cells lacking CXCR3 (TNR3-). This TCR was recovered from a human donor in good health. Some clones in this sample may be carry-over from other donors' samples. The chain employs TRBV5-1 and TRBJ2-7; TCRdb names TRBD2, which stays unverified in the absence of DNA. This CDR3 reads CATSAGGLEQYF.